The clone carrying this TCR beta chain was recorded only once. The CDR3 contains 15 residues. From germline, CDR1 is MNHNY and CDR2 SVGAGI (reference sequence). Unmatched junction bases numbered 5, after V lost 2 bases and J lost 4 bases. These data originate in a study of PD-L1 blockade in urothelial cancer. Study context: Of 29 to 30 patients, just under 26 were males with bladder-origin urothelial cancer.

The time point here: peripheral blood 6 weeks after treatment start. The table came from immunoSEQ multiplex PCR; TCRdb's copy has only in-frame clones and leaves some out. Among approximately 91,000 clones listed, approximately 87% were seen once. Sequencing used PBMCs, obtained around atezolizumab (anti-PD-L1) treatment. The receptor's source is a man aged 70-80 years with urothelial cancer. The genes are TRBV6-6 and TRBJ2-7; 10 bases agree with TRBD2. CDR3 sequence: CASSYRSGRAYEQYF. The CDR3 nucleotides are TGTGCCAGCAGTTACCGGAGCGGGAGGGCTTACGAGCAGTACTTC.